These 31 T cell receptor beta chains came from one sample sequenced in a study of breast tumors, draining lymph nodes, adjacent tissues. TCRdb fed the multiplex PCR reads into MiXCR, producing one record per CDR3 protein. The table records 12,000 or so distinct CDR3 sequences, about 50% of them present only once. The sample comprised breast tumor tissue. The source of these receptors is a female donor with breast cancer. Some clones in this sample may be carry-over from other donors' samples.

The CDR3 DNA sequence: TGTGCCAGTAGTGTCGCCGTGACGGGGGGGGGCTCCTACAATGAGCAGTTCTTC. This sequence encodes CASSVAVTGGGSYNEQFF. This chain uses TRBV19 with TRBJ2-1; TRBD2 agrees at 8 bases. The CDR3 covers 18 residues. The ends lost 5 bases at V and 0 bases at J; junction bases unmatched: 12. CDR1 LNHDA and CDR2 SQIVND come from the germline V gene (reference sequence).

V and J are TRBV7-3 and TRBJ2-1, with 7 bases fitting TRBD2. CDR3 size: 14 residues. The V gene's germline CDR1 is SGHTA and CDR2 FQGTGA. Trimming cost V 2 bases and J 3 bases; bases outside gene matches: 1. CDR3 sequence (DNA): TGTGCCAGCAGCTTAGGGAGGGACTACAATGAGCAGTTCTTC. Residues: CASSLGRDYNEQFF. The whole variable domain, remainder taken from reference TRBV7-3 and TRBJ2-1, is GAGVSQTPSNKVTEKGKYVELRCDPISGHTALYWYRQSLGQGPEFLIYFQGTGAADDSGLPNDRFFAVRPEGSVSTLKIQRTERGDSAVYLCASSLGRDYNEQFFGPGTRLTVL.

The table lists this clonotype with a count of one. V is TRBV6-1 and J is TRBJ1-5; D is perhaps TRBD1 (5 bases). CDR3 length: 15 residues. Germline V lookup: CDR1 MNHNS, CDR2 SASEGT. The V end lost 1 base, the J end lost 0 bases, and 7 bases lay between the germline ends. The CDR3 DNA reads as TGTGCCAGCAGTGAAGGACAGTATAGCAATCAGCCCCAGCATTTT. As protein: CASSEGQYSNQPQHF.

The rearrangement links TRBV4-1 to TRBJ2-7; TRBD1 aligns across 9 bases. CDR1 and CDR2 from the germline V gene are MGHRA and YSYEKL. The J segment lost 5 bases and the V segment lost 0 bases, leaving 14 bases of the junction unmatched. The CDR3 is 18 amino acids. CDR3 loop: CASSQDPLQDRGIDEQYF. The CDR3 nucleotides read TGCGCCAGCAGCCAAGACCCACTCCAGGACAGGGGAATCGACGAGCAGTACTTC.

In its sample, this clonotype was seen many times. The V call is TRBV18, the J call TRBJ2-5; D remains unclear. The V end lost 2 bases, the J end lost 4 bases, and 5 bases lay between the germline ends. The CDR3 contains 12 residues. The germline V gene has CDR1 KGHSH and CDR2 LQKENI. The CDR3 here is CASSPAPETQYF. CDR3 DNA: TGTGCCAGCTCACCAGCCCCAGAGACCCAGTACTTC.

Comment on this clonotype: Germline is not matched at one junction end, which may reflect a read error. The genes are TRBV6-9 and TRBJ2-2; D is possibly TRBD1 or TRBD2 (5 bases each). Germline V CDR1 and CDR2: MNHGY, SVAAGI. The CDR3 has 14 residues. The CDR3 nucleotides read TGCGCCAGCAGGCCCGGGACGGGGACCGGGGAGCTGCTTTTT. Amino acid sequence: CASRPGTGTGELLF.

This clonotype was seen just once. V usage is TRBV20-1 and J usage is TRBJ2-5, with D tentatively TRBD2 (5 bases). The CDR3 runs to 14 residues. Germline V gene lookup returns CDR1 DFQATT and CDR2 SNEGSKA (reference sequence). Trimming took 3 bases from V and 4 from J, leaving 15 bases between them. The CDR3 sequence is CSASGVALAETQYF. CDR3 DNA sequence: TGCAGTGCTAGTGGGGTAGCGTTGGCAGAGACCCAGTACTTC.

This clonotype was observed a handful of times. The rearrangement joins TRBV6-1 to TRBJ2-2; a possible D gene is TRBD1 (5 bases). The CDR3 covers 15 residues. Germline CDR1 MNHNS, CDR2 SASEGT. V was clipped by 1 base and J by 4 bases, with 10 bases between them. The CDR3 nucleotides read TGTGCCAGCAGTGAAGTAGGGCAGGGCACCGGGGAGCTGTTTTTT. This codes for CASSEVGQGTGELFF.

This sequence joins TRBV20-1 and TRBJ2-1, with 8 nucleotides matching TRBD2. Germline V gives CDR1 DFQATT, CDR2 SNEGSKA (reference sequence). The V gene end was trimmed by 6 bases and the J gene end by 0 bases; junction bases not matched to a gene: 13. The CDR3 loop spans 17 amino acids. CDR3 in amino acids: CSARTSSGVASYNEQFF. Written as DNA, the CDR3 is TGCAGTGCAAGGACTAGCTCGGGTGTCGCCTCCTACAATGAGCAGTTCTTC.

The chain combines TRBV20-1 with TRBJ2-3; TRBD2 is a possible D gene (5 bases). V lost 4 bases to trimming and J lost 3 bases, with 20 bases between them. Germline CDR1 is DFQATT and CDR2 is SNEGSKA (reference sequence). The length of the CDR3 is 16 residues. The CDR3 region is CSANLPADLPTDTQYF. In DNA, the CDR3 is TGCAGTGCTAACCTTCCTGCGGACTTGCCTACAGATACGCAGTATTTT.

The chain carries TRBV5-1 and TRBJ2-1; no clear D. The germline V gene encodes CDR1 SGHRS and CDR2 YFSETQ. CDR3 length equals 15 residues. V lost 3 bases to trimming and J lost 10 bases, with 20 bases between them. CDR3 nucleotides: TGCGCCAGCAGCTCCAGCTTGGTTGGGCAGAGGGAGCAGTTCTTC. Amino acids: CASSSSLVGQREQFF.

J is TRBJ2-1 and V is TRBV4-1; 8 positions agree with TRBD2. CDR3 length equals 17 residues. Trimming cost V 2 bases and J 3 bases; bases outside gene matches: 9. The germline V gene encodes CDR1 MGHRA and CDR2 YSYEKL. The CDR3 DNA reads TGCGCCAGCAGCCAAACGGGAGGTAGCGGGGACTACAATGAGCAGTTCTTC. Its translation is CASSQTGGSGDYNEQFF.

The chain joins TRBV2 to TRBJ1-6, with 8 bases that match TRBD1. V gave up 5 bases and J gave up 9 bases; unmatched junction bases: 6. CDR1 is SNHLY, CDR2 FYNNEI, per germline. This CDR3 region has 14 residues. This CDR3 is CASSSLGTGSPLHF. The CDR3 coding sequence is TGTGCCAGCAGTTCACTCGGGACAGGTTCACCCCTCCACTTT.

J is TRBJ2-5 and V is TRBV25-1; no clear D. Germline-derived CDR1 and CDR2 are MGHDK and SYGVNS. The V end lost 1 base, the J end lost 2 bases, and 11 bases lay between the germline ends. The CDR3 has 15 amino acids. Here the CDR3 DNA reads TGTGCCAGCAGTGAATTCTTGCCGACGCAAGAGACCCAGTACTTC. This codes for CASSEFLPTQETQYF.

The chain carries TRBV20-1 and TRBJ2-2; 11 positions agree with TRBD1. Germline assignment: CDR1 DFQATT and CDR2 SNEGSKA (reference sequence). This CDR3 spans 15 amino acids. CDR3 DNA: TGCAGAGCCGGACAGGGGGCTTACAACACCGGGGAGCTGTTTTTT. Its protein product is CRAGQGAYNTGELFF.

This clonotype was counted a few times. One junction end does not reproduce the germline sequence, and a read error may be involved. The rearrangement links TRBV6-5 to TRBJ1-4, with 7 bases identical to TRBD1. This CDR3 contains 15 residues. From germline, CDR1 is MNHEY and CDR2 SVGAGI. CDR3 region: CASSRETGTGEKLLF. The DNA for the CDR3 is TGTGCCAGCAGTCGGGAGACAGGGACGGGCGAAAAACTGCTTTTT.

This clonotype was counted between two and nine times. Possible read error: a much larger clone is one base away. The chain carries TRBV5-4 and TRBJ2-2, with D hard to call. Trimming shortened V by 4 bases and J by 6 bases, and 13 bases separated the two germline ends. Germline lookup yields CDR1 SGHNT and CDR2 YYREEE (reference sequence). The CDR3 loop spans 14 amino acids. This chain's CDR3 is CASSLGRAAGELFF. The CDR3 DNA reads as TGTGCCAGCAGCCTCGGTAGGGCCGCCGGGGAGCTGTTTTTT.

This clonotype was recorded a few times. The gene calls are TRBV29-1 and TRBJ1-2; a weak D match, TRBD1 (6 bases). This CDR3 spans 12 amino acids. Trimming stripped 5 bases from V and 8 bases from J, with 15 bases between. The V gene's germline CDR1 is SQVTM and CDR2 ANQGSEA. CDR3 protein: CSVWQGPVGYTF. CDR3 nucleotides: TGCAGCGTTTGGCAGGGGCCCGTGGGCTACACCTTC. The entire variable domain, with the rest obtained from reference TRBV29-1 and TRBJ1-2, is as follows: SAVISQKPSRDICQRGTSLTIQCQVDSQVTMMFWYRQQPGQSLTLIATANQGSEATYESGFVIDKFPISRPNLTFSTLTVSNMSPEDSSIYLCSVWQGPVGYTFGSGTRLTVV.

The gene calls are TRBV25-1 and TRBJ1-4; no clear D. Trimming removed 6 bases at V and 7 bases at J, with 12 bases between. The length of the CDR3 is 13 residues. From germline, CDR1 is MGHDK and CDR2 SYGVNS. The DNA of the CDR3 is TGTGCCAGCAGCTTCGAGAGTAGTGAAAAACTGTTTTTT. This translates into CASSFESSEKLFF. The variable domain in full, completed from reference TRBV25-1 and TRBJ1-4, reads EADIYQTPRYLVIGTGKKITLECSQTMGHDKMYWYQQDPGMELHLIHYSYGVNSTEKGDLSSESTVSRIRTEHFPLTLESARPSHTSQYLCASSFESSEKLFFGSGTQLSVL.

This clonotype has a count of ten or more. The V call is TRBV9, the J call TRBJ2-1, with 13 positions matching TRBD2. This CDR3 is 15 amino acids long. The germline CDR1 and CDR2 sequences are SGDLS and YYNGEE. V lost 3 bases and J lost 8; bases outside the gene matches: 5. CDR3 loop: CASSARTSGSYEQFF. CDR3 DNA sequence: TGTGCCAGCAGCGCTAGGACTAGCGGGAGTTATGAGCAGTTCTTC.

This clonotype has a handful of counts. V usage is TRBV6-6 and J usage is TRBJ1-2; D is perhaps TRBD1 (6 bases). Trimming left V 0 bases short and J 1 base short, with 15 bases between. Germline assignment: CDR1 MNHNY and CDR2 SVGAGI (reference sequence). The CDR3 totals 17 residues. CDR3 nucleotides: TGTGCCAGCAGTTACTCGCCAGGGGTCGCGCTTAACTATGGCTACACCTTC. As protein: CASSYSPGVALNYGYTF.

This rearrangement joins TRBV9 to TRBJ2-2; D uncertain. The ends were cut back, 0 bases at V and 0 bases at J, with 6 bases in the middle. The CDR3 covers 15 residues. The V gene's germline CDR1 is SGDLS and CDR2 YYNGEE. The chain's CDR3 is CASSVGATNTGELFF. CDR3 DNA: TGTGCCAGCAGCGTAGGGGCCACGAACACCGGGGAGCTGTTTTTT.

This chain joins TRBV20-1 and TRBJ2-1; D is perhaps TRBD2 (6 bases). Trimming took 3 bases from V and 9 from J, leaving 18 bases between them. CDR3 length equals 14 residues. CDR1 DFQATT and CDR2 SNEGSKA come from the germline V gene (reference sequence). The CDR3 is CSARWASEGTEQFF. The DNA of the CDR3 is TGCAGTGCTAGGTGGGCTAGCGAAGGCACTGAGCAGTTCTTC.

The chain links TRBV12-3 or TRBV12-4 to TRBJ2-3; 7 bases agree with TRBD2. There are 16 residues in the CDR3. Trimming cost V 8 bases and J 4 bases; bases outside gene matches: 15. CDR3 nucleotide sequence: TGTGCCAGCCGGACCCCGGGACCGGGAGGCCCAGATACGCAGTATTTT. Translating gives CASRTPGPGGPDTQYF.

This sequence joins TRBV29-1 and TRBJ2-3, with 8 bases matching TRBD2. Germline lookup yields CDR1 SQVTM and CDR2 ANQGSEA. CDR3 length: 21 residues. Trimming cost V 2 bases and J 2 bases; bases outside gene matches: 24. The CDR3 sequence: CSVEFLSPGGKTSPHTDTQYF. In nucleotides, the CDR3 is TGCAGCGTTGAATTTCTTTCCCCGGGGGGGAAGACTAGCCCACACACAGATACGCAGTATTTT.

A remark on this clonotype: Its ends do not fully match the called genes, so a read error is possible. CDR3 coding DNA: TGTGCCAGCAGCCAAGATAAGGGCACAGATGCGCAGTATTTT. Its protein is CASSQDKGTDAQYF. V is TRBV4-2 and J is TRBJ2-3; D call uncertain. In germline, CDR1 is LGHNA, CDR2 YNFKEQ. This CDR3 is 14 amino acids long.

This chain links TRBV5-4 with TRBJ2-1, with TRBD2 as a possible D gene (6 bases). Germline lookup yields CDR1 SGHNT and CDR2 YYREEE (reference sequence). V was pared by 1 base and J by 6 bases, with 8 bases between. The CDR3 has 13 amino acids. The CDR3 DNA reads as TGTGCCAGCAGCTTGCCGGGGGTCAATGAGCAGTTCTTC. Translated, it gives CASSLPGVNEQFF.

This clonotype was seen at least ten times. The rearrangement joins TRBV5-4 to TRBJ2-4; possible D gene TRBD2, 6 bases. Germline V gene lookup returns CDR1 SGHNT and CDR2 YYREEE (reference sequence). V lost 0 bases to trimming and J lost 0 bases, with 7 bases between them. This CDR3 is 15 amino acids long. The CDR3 coding sequence is TGTGCCAGCAGCTTGGGGGGGGTAGCCAAAAACATTCAGTACTTC. This codes for CASSLGGVAKNIQYF.

The V call is TRBV12-3 or TRBV12-4, the J call TRBJ2-2; D gene unclear. This CDR3 is 15 amino acids long. V lost 0 bases and J lost 6, with 11 bases in between. Here the CDR3 DNA reads TGTGCCAGCAGTTTAGCTGTATCGCTTGCCGGGGAGCTGTTTTTT. Translated, it gives CASSLAVSLAGELFF.

This clonotype has only one observation. CDR3 sequence (DNA): TGTGCCAGCAGAAAACAGGGGGCTGACGGCTACACCTTC. It codes for CASRKQGADGYTF. The chain employs TRBV6-6 and TRBJ1-2, with 9 bases lining up with TRBD1. Germline values: CDR1 MNHNY, CDR2 SVGAGI (reference sequence). This CDR3 region has 13 residues. J was trimmed by 8 bases and V by 6 bases; bases with no gene match: 7.

Ten or more counts support this clonotype. This chain joins TRBV7-2 and TRBJ2-3; 12 bases are shared with TRBD2. V gave up 5 bases and J gave up 6 bases; unmatched junction bases: 6. The CDR3 runs to 15 residues. The germline CDR1 and CDR2 sequences are SGHTA and FQGNSA. The CDR3 loop reads CASSPLAGGGDTQYF. The DNA of the CDR3 is TGTGCCAGCAGCCCCCTAGCGGGGGGGGGGGATACGCAGTATTTT.